What follows describes a single T cell receptor (beta chain). Authors' methods: Amplification of reference gene primers was used by the study to estimate nucleated cell counts. Libraries were prepared by immunoSEQ multiplex PCR; TCRdb keeps only in-frame clonotypes and omits some of them. V, J and clone size are taken as reported in that table, and D and trimming were inferred from the DNA itself. The data show about 330,000 clones, 87% seen once. Germline lookup yields CDR1 SEHNR and CDR2 FQNEAQ (reference sequence). Trimming removed 1 base from V and 2 bases from J; junction bases left unmatched: 7. The CDR3 totals 18 residues. This sample is part of a study of blood T cell repertoires in COVID-19. Turning to the study itself: There were acute and convalescent COVID-19 samples, and they came from the United States, Italy and Spain. PBMCs, B-cell-depleted T cells, or T cells provided the cDNA or gDNA that made up the material.

The sequence was obtained from a man aged 25 to 40 with COVID-19, enrolled during active disease. The rearrangement links TRBV7-9 to TRBJ2-1, with TRBD2 identical over 11 bases. The specimen sequenced was peripheral blood. CDR3 protein: CASSLGPPGLAAYNEQFF. The DNA for the CDR3 is TGTGCCAGCAGCTTAGGACCCCCGGGACTAGCGGCCTACAATGAGCAGTTCTTC.